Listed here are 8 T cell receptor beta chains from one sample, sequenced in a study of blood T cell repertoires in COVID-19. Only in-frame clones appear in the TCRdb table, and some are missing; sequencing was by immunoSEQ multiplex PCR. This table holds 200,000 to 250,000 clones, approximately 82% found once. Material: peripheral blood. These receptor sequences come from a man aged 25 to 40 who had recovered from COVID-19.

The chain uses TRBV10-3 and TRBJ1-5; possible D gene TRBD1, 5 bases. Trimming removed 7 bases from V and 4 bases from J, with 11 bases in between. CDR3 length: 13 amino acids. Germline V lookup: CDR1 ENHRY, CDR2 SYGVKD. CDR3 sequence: CAITSDRNQPQHF. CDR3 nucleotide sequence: TGTGCCATCACGTCCGACAGAAATCAGCCCCAGCATTTT.

The DNA of the CDR3 is TGTGCCAGTAGTACTTCCGGGACATCTGGTGTCACCGGGGAGCTGTTTTTT. Translation: CASSTSGTSGVTGELFF. The chain joins TRBV19 to TRBJ2-2; possibly TRBD1 for D (6 bases). V lost 4 bases, J lost 4 bases, and 19 bases lay in between. The CDR3 loop spans 17 amino acids. Germline loops: CDR1 LNHDA, CDR2 SQIVND (reference sequence).

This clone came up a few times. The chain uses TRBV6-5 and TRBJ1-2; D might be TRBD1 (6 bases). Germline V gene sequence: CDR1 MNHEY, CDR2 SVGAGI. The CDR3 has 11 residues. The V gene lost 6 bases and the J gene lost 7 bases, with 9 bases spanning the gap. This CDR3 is CASSSGVGYTF. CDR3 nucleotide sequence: TGTGCCAGCAGCTCAGGGGTTGGCTACACCTTC.

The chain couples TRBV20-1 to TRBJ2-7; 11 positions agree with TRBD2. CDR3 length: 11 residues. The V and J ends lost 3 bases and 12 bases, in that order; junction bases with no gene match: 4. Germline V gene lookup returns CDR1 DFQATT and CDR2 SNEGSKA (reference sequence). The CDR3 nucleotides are TGCAGTGCTAGTAGCGGGGGGGCTCCGTACGTC. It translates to CSASSGGAPYV.

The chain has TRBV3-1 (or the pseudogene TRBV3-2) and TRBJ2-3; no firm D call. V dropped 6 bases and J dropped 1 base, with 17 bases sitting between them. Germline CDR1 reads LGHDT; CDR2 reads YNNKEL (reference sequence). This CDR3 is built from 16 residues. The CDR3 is CASSHRLLLRTDTQYF. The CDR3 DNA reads TGTGCCAGCAGTCATAGACTCCTCCTCCGCACAGATACGCAGTATTTT.

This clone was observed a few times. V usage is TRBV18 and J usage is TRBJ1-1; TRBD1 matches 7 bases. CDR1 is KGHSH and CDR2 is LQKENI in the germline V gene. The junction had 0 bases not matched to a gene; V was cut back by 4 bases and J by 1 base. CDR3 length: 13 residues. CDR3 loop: CASSRTGNTEAFF. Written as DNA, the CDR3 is TGTGCCAGCTCACGGACAGGGAACACTGAAGCTTTCTTT.

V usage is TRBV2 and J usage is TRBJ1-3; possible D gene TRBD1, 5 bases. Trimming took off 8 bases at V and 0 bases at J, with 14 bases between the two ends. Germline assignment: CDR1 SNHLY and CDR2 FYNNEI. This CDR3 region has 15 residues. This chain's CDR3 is CASRQTVRSGNTIYF. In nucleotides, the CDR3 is TGTGCCAGCCGCCAGACAGTCCGCTCTGGAAACACCATATATTTT. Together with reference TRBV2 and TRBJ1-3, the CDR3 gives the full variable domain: EPEVTQTPSHQVTQMGQEVILRCVPISNHLYFYWYRQILGQKVEFLVSFYNNEISEKSEIFDDQFSVERPDGSNFTLKIRSTKLEDSAMYFCASRQTVRSGNTIYFGEGSWLTVV.

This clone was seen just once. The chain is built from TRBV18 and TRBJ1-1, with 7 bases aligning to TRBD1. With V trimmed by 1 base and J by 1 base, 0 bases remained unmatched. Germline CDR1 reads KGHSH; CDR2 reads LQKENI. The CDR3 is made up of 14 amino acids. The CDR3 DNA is TGTGCCAGCTCACCACGACAGGGGAACACTGAAGCTTTCTTT. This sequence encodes CASSPRQGNTEAFF. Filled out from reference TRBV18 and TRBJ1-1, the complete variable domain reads NAGVMQNPRHLVRRRGQEARLRCSPMKGHSHVYWYRQLPEEGLKFMVYLQKENIIDESGMPKERFSAEFPKEGPSILRIQQVVRGDSAAYFCASSPRQGNTEAFFGQGTRLTVV.